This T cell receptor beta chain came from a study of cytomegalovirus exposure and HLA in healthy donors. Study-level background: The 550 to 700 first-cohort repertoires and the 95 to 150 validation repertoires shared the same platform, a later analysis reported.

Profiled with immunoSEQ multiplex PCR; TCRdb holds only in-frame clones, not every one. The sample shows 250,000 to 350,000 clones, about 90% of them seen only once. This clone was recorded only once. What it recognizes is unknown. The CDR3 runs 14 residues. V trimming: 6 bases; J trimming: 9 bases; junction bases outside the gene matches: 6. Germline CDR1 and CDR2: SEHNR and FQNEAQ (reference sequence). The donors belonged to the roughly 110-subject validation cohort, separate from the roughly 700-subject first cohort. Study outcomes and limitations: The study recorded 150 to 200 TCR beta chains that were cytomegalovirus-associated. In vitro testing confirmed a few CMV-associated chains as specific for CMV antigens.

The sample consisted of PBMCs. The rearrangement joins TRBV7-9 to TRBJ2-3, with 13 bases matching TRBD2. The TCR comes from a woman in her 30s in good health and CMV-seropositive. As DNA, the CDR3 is TGTGCCAGCAGTTGGGCGACTAGCGGGGGGACGCAGTATTTT. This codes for CASSWATSGGTQYF.